The source of this T cell receptor (beta chain) is a study of cytomegalovirus exposure and HLA in healthy donors (TCRdb year 2017). Regarding the study in general: An earlier analysis of 550 to 700 of the donors reported 250 to 300 Gb of sequence data and 100 million to 140 million unique TCR beta sequences from 150 million to 200 million T cells. An early release covering 500 to 750 HLA-typed donors comprised 250 to 350 gigabases of sequencing data and 85 million to 100 million unique TCR sequences. Of the approximately 400 genotyped donors, approximately 82% fell in the genetic ancestry cluster associated with self-reported Caucasian donors. The study was designed to test whether signatures of past pathogen exposure could be identified by cataloging public T cell receptors. The T cell repertoires of around 730 subjects were profiled by immunosequencing and related to cytomegalovirus serostatus. In addition to the first cohort of 666 subjects, a separate validation cohort of 120 different subjects was used. To predict cytomegalovirus infection status, the study brought together high-throughput TCR immunosequencing, statistical association of individual TCRs with disease status, and machine learning. A later analysis re-examined previously published TCR beta repertoires from 600 to 700 donors and added high-resolution HLA genotyping to investigate patterns of TCR occurrence. In the later analysis, no new phenotypic data were used to find candidate immune exposures; instead, reliance was placed on TCR beta sequences and their occurrence across donors. An earlier analysis of more than 450 of the donors used high-throughput TCR beta sequencing to judge whether each TCR beta V gene segment behaved as functional or pseudogenic. Alongside the repertoire data, information on donor age, sex, ethnicity and CMV serostatus was compiled. A later genetic analysis took genome-wide SNP genotypes for about 60% of the roughly 670 donors and used that subset as a discovery cohort. Every repertoire in the discovery cohort had been generated on one and the same sequencing platform. Class I and class II HLA loci were covered by the typing at four-digit resolution. Typing coverage differed by locus: A, B, C, DRB1 and DQB1 were typed in about 620-640 donors, DQA1 in 500 to 550, DPA1 in nearly 610, and DPB1 in just under 480. Because of strong linkage in the cohort, a handful of DR-DQ haplotypes were treated as single units for association and clustering. Among over 350 genotyped donors of the cohort, an average of approximately 230,000 unique TCR beta nucleotide sequences were sequenced per donor, around 20% of them non-productive. Summary of the overall study and its limitations: The only immune exposure information available for the cohort was CMV serostatus. A later analysis found that most CMV-associated TCR beta chains appeared HLA-restricted, with HLA associations seemingly driven largely by CMV exposure. Broadly in line with IMGT annotations, most TCR beta V segments showed up in productive rearrangements about 87% or about 30% of the time in an earlier analysis of around 550 of the donors. The study listed approximately 160 TCR beta chains as associated with cytomegalovirus. The authors suggested that the approach could potentially be extended to other disease states and immunological phenotypes. In a later genetic analysis, fewer N-insertions in productive TCRs were reported among donors in an Asian-associated ancestry cluster than the roughly 640-donor mean. Strong co-occurrence of HLA alleles, especially DR and DQ, made assigning TCR associations to individual alleles difficult. Correlated functional status among segregating V segments might be attributable to linkage disequilibrium, but an unknown experimental factor could not be ruled out. Cytomegalovirus status was reported to be diagnosed by the classifier with high specificity and sensitivity in both the original and validation cohorts. Because counts were too low, seventeen rarely observed V segments, including chromosome 9 orphons, were excluded from the earlier analysis of some 540 of the donors. In a later analysis, HLA-associated TCR beta chains were found to be more clonally expanded and to have lower generation probabilities than equally common non-associated chains. Several of the top co-occurrence clusters appeared to be linked to parvovirus B19, influenza, CMV and Epstein-Barr virus, according to a later analysis. Sequencing depth was assumed to be roughly uniform across donors in the presence/absence analyses, though that assumption may not hold. Specific HLA alleles were associated with some 15,000 TCR beta sequences at a false discovery rate of 0.05 in a later analysis. Across donors, most TCR sequences were observed very rarely, whereas some public TCRs were present in many individuals. According to a later analysis, TCR association rates differed among HLA loci, with DRB1 alleles showing the most associated TCRs and HLA-C alleles showing the fewest. Only TCR beta chains were sequenced in this cohort, and the absence of alpha or paired-chain data limited detectable features. An association between a missense DCLRE1C variant and V-gene and J-gene trimming of TCR beta chains was found in a later genetic analysis and replicated in an independent cohort. A further reported finding was that TCR beta sequences accurately predicted the HLA-A and HLA-B alleles for most subjects in the first cohort. A few of the identified cytomegalovirus-associated TCR beta chains were confirmed in vitro to be specific for cytomegalovirus antigens. A cluster of highly shared sequence variants was judged likely to represent a technical artifact of the sequencing pipeline. Because HLA typing was missing for some donors at each locus, association tests included only the typed subset.

The cohort was made up of 650 to 700 healthy bone marrow donors. All cohort members were sampled while nominally healthy, although unrecorded immune exposures were likely present. The donor tested CMV seropositive and was one of the 289 seropositive cohort members. Every donor gave a peripheral blood sample, and the peripheral blood mononuclear cells from that sample were used for TCR beta sequencing. Genomic DNA extraction from the blood cell samples was performed with the Qiagen DNeasy Blood Extraction Kit. A note on this clone: The antigen it binds to is not known. No per-base quality is available; no much larger clone lies one base away.

Libraries were made using the immunoSEQ multiplex PCR assay. For the multiplex PCR, a mixture combining 60 forward primers for TCR Vbeta segments and 13 reverse primers for TCR Jbeta segments was used. A multiplex PCR assay on genomic DNA amplified the CDR3 region of rearranged TCR beta genes. The amplified TCR beta libraries were sequenced on the Illumina HiSeq System as 87-base-pair reads. The study's own analysis went as follows. Across the 640 or so repertoires, a later analysis counted some 81 million unique TCR beta chains, roughly 11 million of which were shared by at least two donors. To remove PCR and sequencing errors, raw reads were error-corrected and collapsed into unique sequences using a nearest-neighbor algorithm that merged closely related sequences. Alignment of CDR3 sequences to IMGT reference sequences was used to assign V, D and J gene segments. Each retained sequence needed at least a six-nucleotide match to both a V gene segment and a J gene segment. A rearrangement was called productive if the CDR3 had no stop codons and remained in frame with V and J, and every other rearrangement was called non-productive. CDR3 was defined according to IMGT convention as the region running from the second conserved V-encoded cysteine to the conserved J-encoded phenylalanine. The earlier analysis of 587 of the donors excluded sequences that lacked an unambiguous match to a single V gene segment. In an earlier analysis of 587 of the donors, a V segment was called functional when productive rearrangements were above 56.7%, and segregating when the standard deviation between donors exceeded 5%. A statistical classification framework was built to diagnose cytomegalovirus status from the catalog of TCR beta chain sequences. V and J gene assignment, in a later analysis, came from comparing TCR nucleotide sequences with IMGT/GENE-DB human TR gene sequences. A later analysis assigned CDR3 sequences and most-parsimonious VDJ recombination scenarios with the TCRdist pipeline. In a later analysis, each TCR beta chain was defined by its CDR3 amino acid sequence together with its V-gene family, and reads without a unique V-gene family were excluded. To address suspected cross-contamination and a sequencing artifact, a later analysis removed 592 highly shared, low-generation-probability nucleotide sequences. A later analysis calculated a clonal expansion index for each public chain from normalized within-repertoire ranks of inferred template counts. Generation probabilities in a later analysis came from a VDJ recombination model fitted to out-of-frame rearrangements, and those results were checked against IGoR. Hypergeometric tests were used in a later analysis to score TCR-TCR, TCR-HLA and TCR-CMV co-occurrence, with a repertoire-size bias correction applied to the TCR pairs. A later analysis estimated false discovery rates by permuting HLA or CMV assignments 20 times. In a later analysis, co-occurring TCRs were grouped using DBSCAN, with TCRdist sequence similarity added in when clustering inside HLA-allele-positive subsets. Repertoires with fewer than 30,000 or more than 120,000 public chains, plus five repertoires with anomalous nucleotide sharing, were excluded from co-occurrence clustering. TCRdb re-hosts the immuneACCESS table, in-frame sequences only. Its copies lack some clones; in the studies checked, an unresolved V gene accounts for under half of them, and the cause for the rest is not known. V and J calls and clone size are those listed in that table; D and trimming were worked out from the DNA. The sample table shows 150,000 or so clones, and 65% to 70% are seen once. Of the sample, about 9.4% falls within the top ten clones.

Sample: PBMCs. The TCR was taken from a young man in good health and CMV-seropositive.

The CDR3 reads CASSEDLAGVNEQFF. Read as DNA, the sequence is TGTGCCAGCAGTGAAGACCTAGCGGGAGTCAATGAGCAGTTCTTC. The chain was built from TRBV6-1 and TRBJ2-1; 10 bases in between match TRBD2. The CDR3 runs 15 amino acids, cysteine and phenylalanine included. The CDR3 DNA has 45 bases and is translated from base 1. Trimming leaves V shorter by 1 base and J shorter by 6 bases, with the junction holding 3 bases beyond the gene matches. In the germline V gene, CDR1 corresponds to MNHNS and CDR2 to SASEGT.